This entry lists 19 T cell receptor beta chains sequenced from one sample in a study of blood T cell repertoires in COVID-19 (dated by TCRdb to about 2020). Libraries were made using the immunoSEQ multiplex PCR assay. The table comes from immuneACCESS by way of TCRdb, which keeps in-frame sequences with V and J called. Part of the clones is missing from these tables; in studies checked, under half for an unresolved V gene and the rest for unknown reasons. The sample table holds roughly 200,000 clones, of which 70% to 90% were seen once. The ten top clones hold less than 6.5% of the sample. The sequencing input was peripheral blood. These TCRs come from a woman in her 70s with active or convalescent COVID-19.

This clone appeared once. J is TRBJ1-1 and V is TRBV7-9; D unresolved. The germline V and J ends were trimmed by 10 bases and 0 bases, with 15 bases remaining between them. The CDR3 is 14 residues long. Germline assignment: CDR1 SEHNR and CDR2 FQNEAQ (reference sequence). The CDR3: CAIEAGSLNTEAFF. The CDR3 DNA reads TGTGCCATTGAGGCGGGCAGCTTGAACACTGAAGCTTTCTTT.

The CDR3 spells CATGGTYNEQFF. The CDR3 nucleotides read TGTGCCACCGGCGGGACCTACAATGAGCAGTTCTTC. V is TRBV24-1 and J is TRBJ2-1, with TRBD2 as a possible D gene (6 bases). The V gene lost 9 bases and the J gene lost 2 bases, with 7 bases spanning the gap. Germline-derived CDR1 and CDR2 are KGHDR and SFDVKD. This CDR3 region has 12 residues.

V usage is TRBV19 and J usage is TRBJ2-2, with D possibly being TRBD2 (6 bases). Germline lookup yields CDR1 LNHDA and CDR2 SQIVND (reference sequence). V was cut by 3 bases and J by 3 bases, with 17 bases left in between. CDR3 length: 17 amino acids. The CDR3 is CASSMGDGSRHTGELFF. The CDR3 DNA reads TGTGCCAGTAGTATGGGGGACGGGAGTAGGCACACCGGGGAGCTGTTTTTT.

This chain joins TRBV4-1 and TRBJ1-2; a weak D match, TRBD1 (6 bases). Deletions cut 0 bases from V and 9 bases from J, with 17 bases between. Germline V gene sequence: CDR1 MGHRA, CDR2 YSYEKL. The CDR3 has 15 amino acids. CDR3: CASSQDLQGPTSYTF. The CDR3 DNA follows: TGCGCCAGCAGCCAAGATCTGCAGGGGCCGACCAGCTACACCTTC.

The chain carries TRBV5-4 and TRBJ2-1; the match to TRBD2 covers 8 bases. Germline-derived CDR1 and CDR2 are SGHNT and YYREEE (reference sequence). This CDR3 contains 15 residues. The J segment lost 7 bases and the V segment lost 1 base, leaving 7 bases of the junction unmatched. This CDR3 is CASSLPGGPMNEQFF. CDR3 coding DNA: TGTGCCAGCAGCTTGCCGGGAGGGCCGATGAATGAGCAGTTCTTC.

This clone has ten or more counts. The CDR3 here is CASSLWGENSPLHF. DNA for the CDR3: TGTGCCAGCAGCTTATGGGGGGAGAATTCACCCCTCCACTTT. The chain couples TRBV7-2 to TRBJ1-6, with D possibly matching TRBD1 (5 bases). The CDR3 covers 14 residues. Trimming removed 2 bases from V and 7 bases from J, with 9 bases in between. Germline CDR1 is SGHTA and CDR2 is FQGNSA.

The chain carries TRBV7-6 and TRBJ2-1; TRBD2 agrees at 7 bases. CDR1 and CDR2 from the germline V gene are SGHVS and FNYEAQ. V gave up 5 bases and J gave up 10 bases; unmatched junction bases: 8. The CDR3 is made up of 13 amino acids. The CDR3 sequence: CASSPHPSGEQFF. The DNA for the CDR3 is TGTGCCAGCAGCCCGCACCCTAGCGGAGAGCAGTTCTTC.

The gene calls are TRBV6-5 and TRBJ1-2; TRBD1 aligns across 8 bases. The ends lost 4 bases at V and 8 bases at J; junction bases unmatched: 9. This CDR3 has 14 residues. In germline, CDR1 is MNHEY, CDR2 SVGAGI. The CDR3 DNA sequence: TGTGCCAGCAGTTTGACAGGGGCGGTACGAGGCTACACCTTC. Protein product: CASSLTGAVRGYTF.

The V call is TRBV5-1, the J call TRBJ2-3, with no clear D. Germline V CDR1 and CDR2: SGHRS, YFSETQ. V lost 0 bases and J 2 bases, leaving 10 bases between the germline ends. There are 15 residues in the CDR3. The CDR3 loop reads CASSLVEASTDTQYF. CDR3 nucleotide sequence: TGCGCCAGCAGCTTGGTAGAAGCCTCCACAGATACGCAGTATTTT.

The chain couples TRBV6-5 to TRBJ2-1, with 11 bases fitting TRBD1. CDR3 length: 15 residues. V was clipped by 2 bases and J by 9 bases; unmatched bases: 6. In germline, CDR1 is MNHEY, CDR2 SVGAGI. The CDR3 nucleotides are TGTGCCAGCAGTTACGGGGGACAGGGGGTAGGTGAGCAGTTCTTC. Amino acid sequence: CASSYGGQGVGEQFF.

The V gene is TRBV25-1, the J gene TRBJ2-5; TRBD1 aligns across 10 bases. The CDR3 contains 16 residues. CDR1 MGHDK and CDR2 SYGVNS come from the germline V gene. J was trimmed by 4 bases and V by 4 bases; bases with no gene match: 9. The CDR3 sequence: CASSALTGGAGETQYF. CDR3 coding DNA: TGTGCCAGCAGTGCCTTGACAGGGGGCGCCGGAGAGACCCAGTACTTC.

In this sample, this clone turned up a few times. The CDR3: CASSLSSMSPLHF. For the CDR3, the DNA is TGTGCCAGCAGTTTATCCAGTATGTCACCCCTCCACTTT. V is TRBV12-3 or TRBV12-4 and J is TRBJ1-6; no clear D gene. The CDR3 runs 13 residues. V was clipped by 2 bases and J by 10 bases, with 9 bases between them.

The chain links TRBV5-6 to TRBJ2-1; possible D gene TRBD2, 5 bases. The germline V gene has CDR1 SGHDT and CDR2 YYEEEE. Trimming took 2 bases from V and 4 from J, leaving 22 bases between them. The length of the CDR3 is 18 residues. In DNA, the CDR3 is TGTGCCAGCAGCTTCGTCGAAGCCGGACTTTGGGGATACAATGAGCAGTTCTTC. The encoded protein is CASSFVEAGLWGYNEQFF.

The chain couples TRBV7-3 to TRBJ2-1; 15 bases match TRBD2. The length of the CDR3 is 19 residues. The V segment lost 4 bases and the J segment 1 base; nucleotides outside the gene matches: 8. Germline CDR1 reads SGHTA; CDR2 reads FQGTGA. The CDR3 bases are TGTGCCAGCAGCTCTAGGACTAGCGGGAGGGCAGGTTCCTACAATGAGCAGTTCTTC. This sequence encodes CASSSRTSGRAGSYNEQFF.

The rearrangement links TRBV6-5 to TRBJ2-3, with a tentative D call TRBD2 (6 bases). The CDR3 sequence is 12 residues long. Trimming took off 6 bases at V and 8 bases at J, with 12 bases between the two ends. The germline V gene has CDR1 MNHEY and CDR2 SVGAGI. CDR3 nucleotides: TGTGCCAGCAGACTAGCCCCGGGTACGCAGTATTTT. This sequence encodes CASRLAPGTQYF.

The chain carries TRBV9 and TRBJ2-3, with 12 bases that match TRBD2. J was trimmed by 3 bases and V by 4 bases; bases with no gene match: 6. The CDR3 runs to 16 residues. Looked up from germline, CDR1 is SGDLS and CDR2 is YYNGEE. CDR3 in DNA: TGTGCCAGCAGCTACGGACTAGCGGGAAGTACAGATACGCAGTATTTT. The encoded protein is CASSYGLAGSTDTQYF.

The V gene is TRBV10-3, the J gene TRBJ1-1; 7 nucleotides align to TRBD1. The CDR3 has 14 residues. V shed 4 bases and J 9 bases; nucleotides not matched to a gene: 11. CDR1 and CDR2 from the germline V gene are ENHRY and SYGVKD. CDR3 in DNA: TGTGCCATCAGTGGAAGGACAGGACAAACGCAAGCTTTCTTT. This codes for CAISGRTGQTQAFF.

The rearrangement uses TRBV14 and TRBJ2-7; no clear D. Germline-derived CDR1 and CDR2 are SGHDN and FVKESK. The CDR3 loop spans 14 amino acids. V was pared by 2 bases and J by 5 bases, with 13 bases between. CDR3 region: CASSQRLVSNEQYF. CDR3 nucleotides: TGTGCCAGCAGCCAACGTCTAGTGTCAAACGAGCAGTACTTC.

The chain links TRBV9 to TRBJ2-3; the match to TRBD2 covers 8 bases. CDR1 is SGDLS, CDR2 YYNGEE, per germline. V was pared by 0 bases and J by 4 bases, with 7 bases of the junction left unmatched. The CDR3 is 16 amino acids. CDR3 region: CASSVVGSGSADTQYF. The CDR3 bases are TGTGCCAGCAGCGTAGTCGGGAGCGGGAGTGCAGATACGCAGTATTTT.